This T cell receptor beta chain was identified in a study of T cells in Graves' hyperthyroidism and ophthalmopathy. Study context: It was at initial diagnosis, before any treatment, that peripheral blood was collected.

Using RNA transcripts as the source, TCR beta CDR3 regions were amplified. First-round RT-PCR with HTBI primers amplified the TCR CDR3 region. TCRdb fed the multiplex PCR reads into MiXCR, producing one record per CDR3 protein. The sample has roughly 740,000 distinct CDR3 sequences, over 15% seen once. Isolation of PBMCs was performed on around 9.3 ml fresh peripheral blood. This CDR3 is 20 amino acids long. Germline-derived CDR1 and CDR2 are SGHRS and YFSETQ. With 0 bases removed from V and 7 bases from J, the gap between germline ends came to 29 bases. This rearrangement joins TRBV5-1 to TRBJ2-1; D might be TRBD1 (9 bases). This TCR derives from a young man with Graves' hyperthyroidism. The sequencing sample was made of blood. CDR3 protein: CASSLAGQGMGAGVVNEQFF. In DNA, the CDR3 is TGCGCCAGCAGCTTGGCGGGACAGGGTATGGGAGCGGGAGTGGTAAATGAGCAGTTCTTC.